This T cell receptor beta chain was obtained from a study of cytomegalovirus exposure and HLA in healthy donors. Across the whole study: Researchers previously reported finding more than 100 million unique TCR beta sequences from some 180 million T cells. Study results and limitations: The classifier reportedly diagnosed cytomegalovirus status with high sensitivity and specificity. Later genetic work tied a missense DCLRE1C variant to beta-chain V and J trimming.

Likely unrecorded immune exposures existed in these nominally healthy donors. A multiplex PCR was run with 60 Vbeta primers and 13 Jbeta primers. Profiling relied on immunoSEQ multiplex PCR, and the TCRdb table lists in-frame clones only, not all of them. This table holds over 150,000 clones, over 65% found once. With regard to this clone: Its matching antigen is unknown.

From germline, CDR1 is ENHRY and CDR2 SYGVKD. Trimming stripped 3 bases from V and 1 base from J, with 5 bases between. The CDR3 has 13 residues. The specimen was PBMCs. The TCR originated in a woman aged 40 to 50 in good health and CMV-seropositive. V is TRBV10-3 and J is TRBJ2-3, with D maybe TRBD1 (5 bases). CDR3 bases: TGTGCCATCAGTGACAGGGGCACAGATACGCAGTATTTT. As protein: CAISDRGTDTQYF.